The 31 T cell receptor beta chains below all came from one sample that was sequenced in a study of cytotoxic CD8 clonotypes in ibrutinib-treated CLL. Only in-frame clones appear in the TCRdb table, and some are missing; sequencing was by immunoSEQ multiplex PCR. This table holds 50,000 to 70,000 clones, 54% found once. This sample comprised PBMCs, obtained at disease progression, from a patient treated with ibrutinib. The origin of the receptors is a human donor with chronic lymphocytic leukemia.

There are a few counts of this clone. The chain joins TRBV6-5 to TRBJ2-3; D ambiguous. This CDR3 has 11 amino acids. The V gene's germline CDR1 is MNHEY and CDR2 SVGAGI. V was cut by 5 bases and J by 4 bases, with 4 bases left in between. The CDR3 protein is CASSLADTQYF. The CDR3 coding sequence is TGTGCCAGCAGTCTGGCAGATACGCAGTATTTT.

The V and J genes are TRBV5-1 and TRBJ2-2; 7 bases line up with TRBD1. J gave up 1 base and V 3 bases, and 3 bases lay outside the gene matches. The CDR3 totals 15 residues. The germline gives CDR1 SGHRS, CDR2 YFSETQ. The CDR3 DNA is TGCGCCAGCAGCTCGAGACAGGGGAACACCGGGGAGCTGTTTTTT. This translates into CASSSRQGNTGELFF.

The chain joins TRBV7-8 to TRBJ2-3; D is ambiguous. Germline CDR1 is SGHVS and CDR2 is FQNEAQ. V lost 6 bases and J lost 0, with 16 bases in between. This CDR3 has 16 residues. CDR3: CASRGLGMTSTDTQYF. The DNA for the CDR3 is TGTGCCAGCAGGGGGTTGGGCATGACAAGCACAGATACGCAGTATTTT.

The chain combines TRBV7-8 with TRBJ2-3; 7 positions match TRBD2. The germline V gene encodes CDR1 SGHVS and CDR2 FQNEAQ. The CDR3 spans 15 residues. V lost 2 bases to trimming and J lost 2 bases; unmatched junction nucleotides: 4. CDR3 in amino acids: CASSLMAGDTDTQYF. The CDR3 coding sequence is TGTGCCAGCAGCTTAATGGCGGGGGACACAGATACGCAGTATTTT. The full variable domain, rest sourced from reference TRBV7-8 and TRBJ2-3, is GAGVSQSPRYKVAKRGQDVALRCDPISGHVSLFWYQQALGQGPEFLTYFQNEAQLDKSGLPSDRFFAERPEGSVSTLKIQRTQQEDSAVYLCASSLMAGDTDTQYFGPGTRLTVL.

J is TRBJ2-3 and V is TRBV10-3, with a tentative D call TRBD2 (6 bases). Germline V lookup: CDR1 ENHRY, CDR2 SYGVKD. The CDR3 consists of 13 residues. V shed 8 bases and J shed 1 base, with 10 bases lying between them. The CDR3: CAIGGVGTDTQYF. CDR3 nucleotide sequence: TGTGCCATCGGCGGGGTCGGCACAGATACGCAGTATTTT.

The V gene is TRBV30, the J gene TRBJ2-7; D perhaps matches TRBD1 (6 bases). The CDR3 runs 15 residues. V lost 2 bases, J lost 3 bases, and 17 bases lay in between. The V gene's germline CDR1 is GTSNPN and CDR2 SVGIG (reference sequence). As DNA, the CDR3 is TGTGCCTGGAGTAGACCTTCGAACAGGGACTACGAGCAGTACTTC. Translating it yields CAWSRPSNRDYEQYF.

V gene TRBV27 combines with J gene TRBJ1-5; TRBD1 matches at 9 bases. Germline CDR1 and CDR2: MNHEY and SMNVEV (reference sequence). V trimming: 6 bases; J trimming: 3 bases; junction bases outside the gene matches: 6. This CDR3 is 15 amino acids long. CDR3 coding DNA: TGTGCCAGCAGGGCAGGGACAGGGCACAATCAGCCCCAGCATTTT. This translates into CASRAGTGHNQPQHF.

The CDR3 coding sequence is TGTGCCAGCAGCTATTGGCAGACCTACGAGCAGTACTTC. Amino acid sequence: CASSYWQTYEQYF. The chain recombines TRBV13 with TRBJ2-7; the D is unclear. The CDR3 length is 13 residues. V was trimmed by 4 bases and J by 2 bases, leaving 9 bases between them. Germline V CDR1 and CDR2: PRHDT, FYEKMQ (reference sequence).

This clone was seen at least ten times. The chain couples TRBV7-9 to TRBJ2-7; D unclear. CDR1 and CDR2 from the germline V gene are SEHNR and FQNEAQ (reference sequence). The CDR3 totals 13 residues. The V end was cut by 2 bases, the J end by 0 bases, with 5 bases between. The CDR3: CASSLIYSYEQYF. CDR3 DNA sequence: TGTGCCAGCAGCTTAATATACTCCTACGAGCAGTACTTC.

The rearrangement links TRBV6-5 to TRBJ1-2, with 8 positions matching TRBD1. The CDR3 is made up of 13 amino acids. Trimming removed 6 bases from V and 6 bases from J; junction bases left unmatched: 6. The V gene's germline CDR1 is MNHEY and CDR2 SVGAGI. CDR3 region: CASRGRGLDGYTF. CDR3 sequence (DNA): TGTGCCAGCAGGGGCAGGGGGCTAGATGGCTACACCTTC.

This clone was observed a few times. This chain uses TRBV7-2 with TRBJ2-7, with a tentative D call TRBD2 (7 bases). Germline lookup yields CDR1 SGHTA and CDR2 FQGNSA. The V gene lost 4 bases and the J gene lost 7 bases, with 14 bases spanning the gap. This CDR3 is built from 13 residues. As DNA, the CDR3 is TGTGCCAGCAGCTCCTACAGGGAGGGGGAGCAGTACTTC. As protein: CASSSYREGEQYF.

In nucleotides, the CDR3 is TGCAGTGCCGAGCGGGGCGAGCAGTACTTC. Translating it yields CSAERGEQYF. The chain combines TRBV20-1 with TRBJ2-7, with 7 bases that match TRBD2. V shed 6 bases, J shed 6 bases, and the junction held 2 bases outside the gene matches. The CDR3 totals 10 residues. Germline loops: CDR1 DFQATT, CDR2 SNEGSKA (reference sequence).

This clone occurred a few times. The chain combines TRBV5-8 with TRBJ1-2; D is ambiguous. Germline assignment: CDR1 SGHTS and CDR2 YDEGEE. Trimming shortened V by 3 bases and J by 0 bases, and 6 bases separated the two germline ends. The CDR3 runs 13 residues. This CDR3 is CASSSTANYGYTF. The CDR3 nucleotides read TGTGCCAGCAGCTCTACAGCTAACTATGGCTACACCTTC.

The gene calls are TRBV28 and TRBJ2-5; D remains unclear. Germline values: CDR1 MDHEN, CDR2 SYDVKM. The CDR3 extends over 13 amino acids. V lost 3 bases, J lost 1 base, and 6 bases lay in between. Here the CDR3 DNA reads TGTGCCAGCAGTTTGGGATTCCAAGAGACCCAGTACTTC. Protein product: CASSLGFQETQYF.

This clone has a handful of counts. CDR3 in amino acids: CASRQSSGANVLTF. The CDR3 DNA follows: TGTGCCAGCCGACAGTCCTCTGGGGCCAACGTCCTGACTTTC. V gene TRBV18 combines with J gene TRBJ2-6; possibly TRBD1 for D (5 bases). The CDR3 is made up of 14 amino acids. Germline V gene data show CDR1 as KGHSH and CDR2 as LQKENI. V shed 8 bases and J shed 0 bases, with 8 bases lying between them.

This chain joins TRBV28 and TRBJ2-5; D may correspond to TRBD1 or TRBD2 (6 bases each). V lost 5 bases and J 4 bases, leaving 14 bases between the germline ends. The germline V gene has CDR1 MDHEN and CDR2 SYDVKM. The length of the CDR3 is 14 residues. The CDR3 DNA reads TGTGCCAGCAGTACGACAGGAGGGGGAGAGACCCAGTACTTC. Protein: CASSTTGGGETQYF.

The sample holds one count of this clone. The chain combines TRBV28 with TRBJ2-3; D remains unclear. Between the trimmed V and J ends, which lost 6 bases and 2 bases, there was a span of 9 bases. From germline, CDR1 is MDHEN and CDR2 SYDVKM. The CDR3 extends over 13 amino acids. The CDR3 loop reads CASRRPSTDTQYF. The CDR3, as DNA: TGTGCCAGCAGGCGCCCCTCCACAGATACGCAGTATTTT. The variable domain in full, with the rest retrieved from reference TRBV28 and TRBJ2-3, is DVKVTQSSRYLVKRTGEKVFLECVQDMDHENMFWYRQDPGLGLRLIYFSYDVKMKEKGDIPEGYSVSREKKERFSLILESASTNQTSMYLCASRRPSTDTQYFGPGTRLTVL.

V and J are TRBV29-1 and TRBJ1-3, with no clear D. CDR1 is SQVTM, CDR2 ANQGSEA, per germline. V lost 7 bases and J lost 0, with 10 bases in between. The CDR3 has 13 amino acids. The CDR3 sequence: CSGTAGSGNTIYF. The CDR3 nucleotides read TGCAGCGGGACGGCGGGCTCTGGAAACACCATATATTTT.

The chain recombines TRBV5-1 with TRBJ1-2, with 7 bases matching TRBD1. The ends lost 1 base at V and 1 base at J; junction bases unmatched: 10. The CDR3 length is 17 residues. CDR1 and CDR2 from the germline V gene are SGHRS and YFSETQ. The CDR3 region is CASSLYQGDVYNYGYTF. The CDR3 DNA sequence: TGCGCCAGCAGCTTGTACCAGGGGGATGTGTATAACTATGGCTACACCTTC.

The chain is built from TRBV7-9 and TRBJ2-5, with D perhaps matching TRBD2 (5 bases). V was pared by 2 bases and J by 2 bases, with 6 bases between. The CDR3 sequence is 13 residues long. Germline V gene lookup returns CDR1 SEHNR and CDR2 FQNEAQ (reference sequence). The CDR3 is CASSLQRQETQYF. CDR3 bases: TGTGCCAGCAGCTTACAGCGGCAAGAGACCCAGTACTTC.

This clone was counted only a few times. No DNA is shown, since the ends of the CDR3 on it are uncertain; the CDR3 is the one TCRdb lists. CDR3 sequence reads: CASSLVGSGIVPFF. The V call is TRBV5-1, the J call TRBJ2-1; the table's D call, TRBD2, has no DNA check behind it. The CDR3 is 14 residues long, ends included. CDR1 is SGHRS, CDR2 YFSETQ, per germline.

The rearrangement uses TRBV7-8 and TRBJ1-2; TRBD1 might be the D (5 bases). CDR1 is SGHVS and CDR2 is FQNEAQ in the germline V gene. The length of the CDR3 is 14 residues. V was trimmed by 1 base and J by 8 bases, leaving 14 bases between them. In DNA, the CDR3 is TGTGCCAGCAGCTTAGGGCAGGGTGGAGCGGGCTACACCTTC. This sequence encodes CASSLGQGGAGYTF.

This chain links TRBV6-5 with TRBJ2-5, with TRBD2 as a possible D gene (6 bases). V gave up 2 bases and J gave up 4 bases, with 14 bases separating them. The CDR3 totals 15 residues. Germline V gene data show CDR1 as MNHEY and CDR2 as SVGAGI. The CDR3, as DNA: TGTGCCAGCAGTTACGAGGGAGGTCCGGGAGAGACCCAGTACTTC. Residues: CASSYEGGPGETQYF.

V and J are TRBV14 and TRBJ2-7, with unresolved D. The CDR3 length is 13 residues. Germline V lookup: CDR1 SGHDN, CDR2 FVKESK. The V end was cut by 4 bases, the J end by 7 bases, with 14 bases between. Here the CDR3 DNA reads TGTGCCAGCAGCCGCCTGGGCCCGACGGAGCAGTACTTC. Translation: CASSRLGPTEQYF.

The rearrangement links TRBV5-4 to TRBJ1-6, with D uncertain. The length of the CDR3 is 15 residues. CDR1 and CDR2 (germline): SGHNT, YYREEE (reference sequence). Trimming removed 4 bases from V and 8 bases from J, with 16 bases in between. CDR3 residues: CASSTTAGLDSPLHF. The DNA of the CDR3 is TGTGCCAGCAGCACAACGGCGGGATTGGATTCACCCCTCCACTTT.

This clone has just a few counts. The CDR3 here is CSVVVGGDEQYF. For the CDR3, the DNA is TGCAGCGTTGTAGTAGGGGGCGACGAGCAGTACTTC. The V gene is TRBV29-1, the J gene TRBJ2-7; 7 bases map to TRBD1. The trim removed 4 bases at V and 5 bases at J, leaving 5 bases unmatched. The CDR3 runs 12 residues. The germline CDR1 and CDR2 sequences are SQVTM and ANQGSEA.

The chain uses TRBV29-1 and TRBJ2-1; D remains ambiguous. The CDR3 has 14 residues. The V end was cut by 7 bases, the J end by 6 bases, with 19 bases between. Germline V CDR1 and CDR2: SQVTM, ANQGSEA. The CDR3, as DNA: TGCAGCGCCCAAGGGCAGGTTTTAATCAATGAGCAGTTCTTC. This gives the protein CSAQGQVLINEQFF.

The chain couples TRBV30 to TRBJ2-3; possibly TRBD1 or TRBD2 for D (6 bases each). Germline V CDR1 and CDR2: GTSNPN, SVGIG (reference sequence). The V end lost 7 bases, the J end lost 4 bases, and 18 bases lay between the germline ends. The CDR3 runs to 14 residues. The CDR3 loop reads CASQRGLGADTQYF. The CDR3 bases are TGTGCCTCCCAACGGGGGCTCGGCGCAGATACGCAGTATTTT.

The chain has TRBV7-6 and TRBJ2-1; 9 bases match TRBD1. With V trimmed by 10 bases and J by 6 bases, 10 bases remained unmatched. The CDR3 sequence is 14 residues long. CDR1 and CDR2 (germline): SGHVS, FNYEAQ. The CDR3 coding sequence is TGTGCCACCTCCCGGGACAGGGTCGGCAATGAGCAGTTCTTC. Encoded protein: CATSRDRVGNEQFF.

The chain is built from TRBV30 and TRBJ2-1, with TRBD1 as a possible D gene (6 bases). The CDR3 length is 15 residues. V was clipped by 1 base and J by 7 bases, with 17 bases between them. Germline-derived CDR1 and CDR2 are GTSNPN and SVGIG (reference sequence). The CDR3 coding sequence is TGTGCCTGGAGTGCCCCGCTCCAGGGGCGGAATGAGCAGTTCTTC. This translates into CAWSAPLQGRNEQFF.

J is TRBJ1-4 and V is TRBV19; 8 bases agree with TRBD1. Germline CDR1 reads LNHDA; CDR2 reads SQIVND (reference sequence). V gave up 6 bases and J gave up 5 bases; unmatched junction bases: 11. This CDR3 has 16 residues. DNA of the CDR3: TGTGCCAGTAGATCCAACCACAGGGGGTTAAATGAAAAACTGTTTTTT. Its translation: CASRSNHRGLNEKLFF.